One and the same sample provided the 20 T cell receptor beta chains below, sequenced in a study of blood T cell repertoires in COVID-19. TCRdb's table, derived via immunoSEQ multiplex PCR, lists solely in-frame clones and lacks some. This repertoire shows under 250,000 clones, 82% found once; its top ten account for 3.6%. Specimen: peripheral blood. Receptors were obtained from an elderly woman with acute or convalescent COVID-19.

J is TRBJ2-5 and V is TRBV3-1 (or the pseudogene TRBV3-2); unclear D gene. CDR1 LGHDT and CDR2 YNNKEL come from the germline V gene (reference sequence). CDR3 size: 14 residues. Trimming cost V 1 base and J 5 bases, with 11 bases left between them. CDR3 sequence: CASSQVIGSETQYF. The CDR3 DNA is TGTGCCAGCAGCCAAGTAATCGGGTCTGAGACCCAGTACTTC.

V gene TRBV5-1 combines with J gene TRBJ1-2, with 12 bases fitting TRBD1. This CDR3 has 16 residues. Trimming at V came to 4 bases and at J to 6 bases, leaving 10 bases not matched to a gene. Germline CDR1 reads SGHRS; CDR2 reads YFSETQ. CDR3 region: CASSRVRDRGQDGYTF. The CDR3 nucleotides read TGCGCCAGCAGCCGCGTCCGGGACAGGGGGCAGGATGGCTACACCTTC.

V is TRBV23-1 and J is TRBJ1-5; TRBD1 is a possible D gene (6 bases). TRBV23-1 is assigned to the ORF class and has an uncertain function. The CDR3 runs to 14 residues. V lost 2 bases to trimming and J lost 4 bases, with 9 bases between them. The CDR3 loop reads CASSQTGINQPQHF. In DNA form, the CDR3 reads TGCGCCAGCAGTCAAACAGGGATTAATCAGCCCCAGCATTTT.

V usage is TRBV4-3 and J usage is TRBJ2-3, with D perhaps TRBD1 (5 bases). CDR1 and CDR2 (germline): LGHNA, YSLEER. With 1 base removed from V and 6 bases from J, the gap between germline ends came to 8 bases. The CDR3 has 13 amino acids. Here the CDR3 reads CASSQVGADTQYF. CDR3 sequence (DNA): TGCGCCAGCAGCCAAGTAGGGGCCGATACGCAGTATTTT.

The CDR3 sequence is CASSYGGNSYNSPLHF. In nucleotides, the CDR3 is TGTGCCAGCAGTTACGGGGGGAACTCCTATAATTCACCCCTCCACTTT. V gene TRBV6-5 combines with J gene TRBJ1-6, with D perhaps TRBD1 (5 bases). Germline values: CDR1 MNHEY, CDR2 SVGAGI. The germline V and J ends were trimmed by 2 bases and 0 bases, with 8 bases remaining between them. The CDR3 totals 16 residues.

The CDR3 DNA reads as TGTGCCAGCAGTGGCGCCGGGACAGGGTGGACGCGGGGGGGCAACGAGCAGTACTTC. Translated: CASSGAGTGWTRGGNEQYF. This chain uses TRBV2 with TRBJ2-7, with D possibly being TRBD1 or TRBD2 (9 bases each). The CDR3 is 19 amino acids. Germline values: CDR1 SNHLY, CDR2 FYNNEI. V shed 4 bases and J shed 5 bases, with 30 bases lying between them.

J is TRBJ1-1 and V is TRBV7-8; D remains ambiguous. The CDR3 extends over 16 amino acids. With 3 bases removed from V and 0 bases from J, the gap between germline ends came to 14 bases. Germline CDR1 is SGHVS and CDR2 is FQNEAQ. CDR3 nucleotide sequence: TGTGCCAGCAGCTTTGAACAGCCTTACATGAACACTGAAGCTTTCTTT. It yields the protein CASSFEQPYMNTEAFF. The full variable domain, with the rest looked up from reference TRBV7-8 and TRBJ1-1, is GAGVSQSPRYKVAKRGQDVALRCDPISGHVSLFWYQQALGQGPEFLTYFQNEAQLDKSGLPSDRFFAERPEGSVSTLKIQRTQQEDSAVYLCASSFEQPYMNTEAFFGQGTRLTVV.

The V gene is TRBV7-9, the J gene TRBJ1-2; D is unclear. The CDR3 totals 16 residues. Germline V CDR1 and CDR2: SEHNR, FQNEAQ (reference sequence). The ends were cut back, 2 bases at V and 8 bases at J, with 21 bases in the middle. The CDR3 DNA follows: TGTGCCAGCAGCTTAATCTTGTGGGCAGACGAGGGAGGCTACACCTTC. This gives the protein CASSLILWADEGGYTF. Full variable domain (outside the CDR3, taken from reference TRBV7-9 and TRBJ1-2): DTGVSQNPRHKITKRGQNVTFRCDPISEHNRLYWYRQTLGQGPEFLTYFQNEAQLEKSRLLSDRFSAERPKGSFSTLEIQRTEQGDSAMYLCASSLILWADEGGYTFGSGTRLTVV.

The rearrangement links TRBV28 to TRBJ1-2, with D tentatively TRBD1 (6 bases). V shed 8 bases and J shed 1 base, with 20 bases lying between them. The CDR3 sequence is 16 residues long. The germline V gene has CDR1 MDHEN and CDR2 SYDVKM. The CDR3 loop reads CASSNWQDSINYGYTF. CDR3 in DNA: TGTGCCAGCTCCAATTGGCAGGACAGCATTAACTATGGCTACACCTTC.

This clone has just a few counts. The chain couples TRBV4-2 to TRBJ1-2, with D possibly matching TRBD1 (6 bases). V lost 8 bases, J lost 4 bases, and 23 bases lay in between. Germline CDR1 and CDR2: LGHNA and YNFKEQ. CDR3 length: 16 residues. The CDR3 loop is CASGPGGLTNRYGYTF. The DNA for the CDR3 is TGTGCCAGCGGACCGGGGGGCCTTACCAACCGCTATGGCTACACCTTC.

The chain links TRBV6-6 to TRBJ1-2; TRBD1 might be the D (6 bases). Germline assignment: CDR1 MNHNY and CDR2 SVGAGI (reference sequence). There are 14 residues in the CDR3. Trimming shortened V by 10 bases and J by 5 bases, and 20 bases separated the two germline ends. The CDR3 DNA reads TGTGCCACTCACGGTGCAGGGGAATTATATGGCTACACCTTC. Residues: CATHGAGELYGYTF.

This clone was counted once. In the same sample, other DNA sequences code for this CDR3. The V gene is TRBV6-5, the J gene TRBJ1-5; 8 bases fit TRBD1. The CDR3 covers 14 residues. J gave up 5 bases and V 6 bases, and 6 bases lay outside the gene matches. Germline values: CDR1 MNHEY, CDR2 SVGAGI. The CDR3: CASRTTGGDQPQHF. As DNA, the CDR3 is TGTGCCAGCAGAACAACAGGGGGAGATCAGCCCCAGCATTTT.

The V call is TRBV6-5, the J call TRBJ2-2; 8 nucleotides line up with TRBD2. The CDR3 has 15 amino acids. The V gene's germline CDR1 is MNHEY and CDR2 SVGAGI. V shed 9 bases, J shed 5 bases, and the junction held 11 bases outside the gene matches. The CDR3 here is CASGRTSPGTGELFF. Written as DNA, the CDR3 is TGTGCCAGTGGGAGGACTAGCCCAGGGACCGGGGAGCTGTTTTTT.

The chain has TRBV10-3 and TRBJ1-5; D is perhaps TRBD1 (6 bases). CDR1 is ENHRY and CDR2 is SYGVKD in the germline V gene. The germline V and J ends were trimmed by 8 bases and 5 bases, with 13 bases remaining between them. The CDR3 consists of 13 residues. CDR3 DNA: TGTGCCATCTGCCAGGGGCGACATCAGCCCCAGCATTTT. This translates into CAICQGRHQPQHF.

This rearrangement joins TRBV29-1 to TRBJ1-2; D is ambiguous. V dropped 7 bases and J dropped 4 bases, with 19 bases sitting between them. Germline CDR1 is SQVTM and CDR2 is ANQGSEA. CDR3 length: 14 residues. CDR3 in DNA: TGCAGCGCGTTCGTCCCCGGTAGCGGCTATGGCTACACCTTC. Translating it yields CSAFVPGSGYGYTF.

This clone came up a few times. The chain uses TRBV19 and TRBJ2-2, with 11 bases identical to TRBD1. CDR1 and CDR2 (germline): LNHDA, SQIVND (reference sequence). There are 13 residues in the CDR3. Trimming removed 9 bases from V and 5 bases from J; junction bases left unmatched: 2. CDR3 DNA sequence: TGTGCCAGCCGGGACAGGGGGACCGGGGAGCTGTTTTTT. It translates to CASRDRGTGELFF.

The chain uses TRBV24-1 and TRBJ2-2; D is unresolved. This CDR3 comprises 15 residues. Germline V gene sequence: CDR1 KGHDR, CDR2 SFDVKD. V was pared by 0 bases and J by 4 bases, with 8 bases between. The CDR3 DNA is TGTGCCACCAGTGATTTGAACTACATCACCGGGGAGCTGTTTTTT. Its protein is CATSDLNYITGELFF.

V and J are TRBV29-1 and TRBJ2-1; 9 nucleotides agree with TRBD1. After removal of 6 bases from V and 8 bases from J, the junction contained 8 bases not matched to a gene. The CDR3 consists of 13 residues. Germline-derived CDR1 and CDR2 are SQVTM and ANQGSEA. The DNA of the CDR3 is TGCAGCGTCTCCGGGACAGGGAGCGATGAGCAGTTCTTC. This sequence encodes CSVSGTGSDEQFF.

The rearrangement joins TRBV29-1 to TRBJ2-7, with 8 bases that match TRBD2. This CDR3 is 20 amino acids long. Trimming removed 4 bases from V and 0 bases from J; junction bases left unmatched: 23. The germline gives CDR1 SQVTM, CDR2 ANQGSEA. The CDR3 DNA sequence: TGCAGCGTTGTCCAGAGGGTCGGGGGGGATCCTCAAGACAGCTCCTACGAGCAGTACTTC. Protein: CSVVQRVGGDPQDSSYEQYF.

The rearrangement joins TRBV7-9 to TRBJ1-2; D is unclear. The CDR3 runs to 13 residues. Trimming removed 2 bases at V and 4 bases at J, with 8 bases between. From germline, CDR1 is SEHNR and CDR2 FQNEAQ (reference sequence). The CDR3 is CASSLTQSYGYTF. The CDR3 DNA sequence: TGTGCCAGCAGCTTAACACAATCCTATGGCTACACCTTC.